The 20 T cell receptor beta chains given below trace back to one sample, sequenced in a study of T cell clonotyping in hematopoietic cell transplantation. Some clones are missing from TCRdb's copy, which holds only in-frame ones; the method was immunoSEQ multiplex PCR. The sample includes roughly 1,500 clones, around 64% of them seen just once. Sequenced here: peripheral blood mononuclear cells, sampled 100 days after allogeneic stem cell transplant. These receptors all come from a female patient over 55 who had an allogeneic stem cell transplant, so the T cells may come from the graft donor. Some clones in this sample may be carry-over from other donors' samples.

This clone was recorded a few times. The chain carries TRBV5-4 and TRBJ2-5; TRBD1 matches 8 bases. The V gene's germline CDR1 is SGHNT and CDR2 YYREEE (reference sequence). CDR3 length equals 15 residues. V was clipped by 4 bases and J by 2 bases; unmatched bases: 7. Here the CDR3 DNA reads TGTGCCAGCAGCCCAGGACAGGGCGGTCAAGAGACCCAGTACTTC. Protein product: CASSPGQGGQETQYF.

The sample holds one count of this clone. V and J are TRBV6-5 and TRBJ2-7, with 12 bases aligning to TRBD2. Trimming removed 5 bases from V and 7 bases from J; junction bases left unmatched: 6. Germline V gene lookup returns CDR1 MNHEY and CDR2 SVGAGI. The CDR3 spans 14 residues. CDR3 coding DNA: TGTGCCAGCAGTCACCCGACTAGCGGGGGTGAGCAGTACTTC. Translation gives CASSHPTSGGEQYF.

This clone has just a few counts. This sequence joins TRBV4-2 and TRBJ1-6; 8 positions agree with TRBD1. Germline CDR1 is LGHNA and CDR2 is YNFKEQ. Trimming at V came to 1 base and at J to 9 bases, leaving 5 bases not matched to a gene. The CDR3 length is 15 residues. DNA for the CDR3: TGTGCCAGCAGCCAAGCCGGACAGGGAAGTTCACCCCTCCACTTT. Protein: CASSQAGQGSSPLHF.

The J gene is TRBJ1-2, the V gene TRBV30; D might be TRBD1 (5 bases). The CDR3 is made up of 12 amino acids. CDR1 GTSNPN and CDR2 SVGIG come from the germline V gene (reference sequence). Trimming removed 4 bases at V and 0 bases at J, with 6 bases between. The CDR3 spells CAWTGTNYGYTF. The CDR3, as DNA: TGTGCCTGGACAGGGACTAACTATGGCTACACCTTC.

A single count supports this clone. In the same sample, other DNA sequences code for this CDR3. V is TRBV5-1 and J is TRBJ2-5; D may be TRBD1 (6 bases). There are 14 residues in the CDR3. V shed 4 bases and J shed 2 bases, with 12 bases lying between them. Per the germline V gene, CDR1 is SGHRS and CDR2 is YFSETQ. In DNA, the CDR3 is TGCGCCAGCAGCCCCGGGACACCACAAGAGACCCAGTACTTC. Translation gives CASSPGTPQETQYF.

By share, this clone counts as large. This rearrangement joins TRBV18 to TRBJ2-7; 8 bases align to TRBD1. The V gene end was trimmed by 6 bases and the J gene end by 4 bases; junction bases not matched to a gene: 11. CDR1 KGHSH and CDR2 LQKENI come from the germline V gene. CDR3 size: 15 residues. DNA of the CDR3: TGTGCCAGCTCCCGAGGTCCGGGACAGGAGTACGAGCAGTACTTC. Its translation: CASSRGPGQEYEQYF.

CDR3 region: CAATSYEQYF. CDR3 bases: TGTGCCGCGACTTCCTACGAGCAGTACTTC. The J gene is TRBJ2-7, the V gene TRBV28; D unresolved. The CDR3 is 10 amino acids. Trimming removed 11 bases from V and 1 base from J, with 6 bases in between. Germline V gene data show CDR1 as MDHEN and CDR2 as SYDVKM.

The chain carries TRBV5-6 and TRBJ2-5; D is possibly TRBD2 (6 bases). The CDR3 sequence is 15 residues long. The germline gives CDR1 SGHDT, CDR2 YYEEEE. Trimming left V 0 bases short and J 5 bases short, with 14 bases between. The CDR3 reads CASSLGVGGGETQYF. The CDR3 DNA sequence: TGTGCCAGCAGCTTGGGGGTGGGCGGAGGGGAGACCCAGTACTTC.

The V gene is TRBV27, the J gene TRBJ1-1; D gene unclear. V lost 5 bases, J lost 3 bases, and 13 bases lay in between. The CDR3 loop spans 14 amino acids. Germline V CDR1 and CDR2: MNHEY, SMNVEV (reference sequence). CDR3 sequence: CASSLNRVHTEAFF. CDR3 DNA: TGTGCCAGCAGTCTCAATAGGGTTCACACTGAAGCTTTCTTT.

The CDR3 DNA follows: TGTGCCAGCAGTCCGCAAACGGGGGGCTCCTACGAGCAGTACTTC. Its translation: CASSPQTGGSYEQYF. The J gene is TRBJ2-7, the V gene TRBV11-2; 7 bases fit TRBD2. Trimming took 6 bases from V and 0 from J; bases not matched to a gene: 8. This CDR3 is built from 15 residues. Germline CDR1 SGHAT, CDR2 FQNNGV.

The V call is TRBV5-1, the J call TRBJ2-7, with 8 bases lining up with TRBD1. Germline trimming cut 5 bases from V and 5 bases from J; bases unmatched to any gene: 9. The CDR3 loop spans 14 amino acids. The V gene's germline CDR1 is SGHRS and CDR2 YFSETQ. This chain's CDR3 is CASRSGQEFDEQYF. The CDR3 nucleotides read TGCGCCAGCAGGTCGGGACAGGAATTCGACGAGCAGTACTTC. Variable domain in full (rest from reference TRBV5-1 and TRBJ2-7): KAGVTQTPRYLIKTRGQQVTLSCSPISGHRSVSWYQQTPGQGLQFLFEYFSETQRNKGNFPGRFSGRQFSNSRSEMNVSTLELGDSALYLCASRSGQEFDEQYFGPGTRLTVT.

V gene TRBV4-1 combines with J gene TRBJ2-7; 11 nucleotides agree with TRBD2. The V segment lost 0 bases and the J segment 0 bases; nucleotides outside the gene matches: 1. Germline V gene lookup returns CDR1 MGHRA and CDR2 YSYEKL. The CDR3 sequence is 16 residues long. This CDR3 reads CASSQETSGSSYEQYF. The CDR3 DNA sequence: TGCGCCAGCAGCCAAGAAACTAGCGGGAGCTCCTACGAGCAGTACTTC.

This chain joins TRBV9 and TRBJ1-6; D is uncertain. Germline CDR1 SGDLS, CDR2 YYNGEE. The CDR3 is made up of 14 amino acids. Between the trimmed V and J ends, which lost 4 bases and 9 bases, there was a span of 14 bases. CDR3 DNA sequence: TGTGCCAGCAGCTTAAGGGCATTGGGTTCACCCCTCCACTTT. Translating gives CASSLRALGSPLHF. Full variable domain (outside the CDR3, taken from reference TRBV9 and TRBJ1-6): DSGVTQTPKHLITATGQRVTLRCSPRSGDLSVYWYQQSLDQGLQFLIQYYNGEERAKGNILERFSAQQFPDLHSELNLSSLELGDSALYFCASSLRALGSPLHFGNGTRLTVT.

The J gene is TRBJ1-1, the V gene TRBV27; weak D call: TRBD1 (5 bases). The V gene lost 3 bases and the J gene lost 1 base, with 21 bases spanning the gap. The CDR3 runs 18 residues. Germline V gene sequence: CDR1 MNHEY, CDR2 SMNVEV (reference sequence). CDR3 DNA sequence: TGTGCCAGCAGTTTTCGGGGCGGCTTCATTGTGGGGAACACTGAAGCTTTCTTT. It yields the protein CASSFRGGFIVGNTEAFF.

The chain recombines TRBV5-1 with TRBJ2-3; 11 positions agree with TRBD2. The CDR3 spans 15 residues. Trimming took 2 bases from V and 2 from J; bases not matched to a gene: 1. Per germline, CDR1 SGHRS and CDR2 YFSETQ. Written as DNA, the CDR3 is TGCGCCAGCAGCTTACTAGCGGGGGACACAGATACGCAGTATTTT. Protein product: CASSLLAGDTDTQYF.

The chain employs TRBV5-6 and TRBJ1-2; the match to TRBD1 covers 9 bases. The germline V gene has CDR1 SGHDT and CDR2 YYEEEE. The CDR3 extends over 15 amino acids. Germline trimming cut 1 base from V and 4 bases from J; bases unmatched to any gene: 5. The chain's CDR3 is CASSLKLTGGYGYTF. CDR3 sequence (DNA): TGTGCCAGCAGCTTGAAGTTGACAGGGGGCTATGGCTACACCTTC. Full variable domain (rest looked up from reference TRBV5-6 and TRBJ1-2): DAGVTQSPTHLIKTRGQQVTLRCSPKSGHDTVSWYQQALGQGPQFIFQYYEEEERQRGNFPDRFSGHQFPNYSSELNVNALLLGDSALYLCASSLKLTGGYGYTFGSGTRLTVV.

The CDR3 here is CASSLVQATGELFF. The CDR3 bases are TGTGCCAGCAGTTTAGTACAGGCCACCGGGGAGCTGTTTTTT. The chain links TRBV27 to TRBJ2-2; possibly TRBD1 for D (5 bases). V lost 2 bases and J 4 bases, leaving 8 bases between the germline ends. This CDR3 is built from 14 residues. Germline CDR1 reads MNHEY; CDR2 reads SMNVEV (reference sequence).

This clone appeared a few times. The chain recombines TRBV12-2 with TRBJ1-2. TRBV12-2 is described as a pseudogene. The CDR3 has 16 residues. Here the CDR3 DNA reads TGTGCAAGTCGCTGCTCCGCTCCACGAAAGACCTATGGCTACACCTTC. Its protein product is CASRCSAPRKTYGYTF.

Judged by abundance, this clone is hyperexpanded. V usage is TRBV7-6 and J usage is TRBJ1-2, with D possibly being TRBD1 (5 bases). Germline V CDR1 and CDR2: SGHVS, FNYEAQ. This CDR3 has 13 residues. Between the trimmed V and J ends, which lost 3 bases and 7 bases, there was a span of 12 bases. CDR3 loop: CASSLNPGSGYTF. The CDR3 nucleotides are TGTGCCAGCAGCTTGAATCCAGGGAGTGGCTACACCTTC.

The CDR3: CASSVEAENTEAFF. The CDR3 bases are TGTGCCAGCAGCGTAGAGGCGGAGAACACTGAAGCTTTCTTT. This chain joins TRBV9 and TRBJ1-1, with unresolved D. The CDR3 is 14 residues long. The germline V gene encodes CDR1 SGDLS and CDR2 YYNGEE. The V end lost 0 bases, the J end lost 1 base, and 7 bases lay between the germline ends.